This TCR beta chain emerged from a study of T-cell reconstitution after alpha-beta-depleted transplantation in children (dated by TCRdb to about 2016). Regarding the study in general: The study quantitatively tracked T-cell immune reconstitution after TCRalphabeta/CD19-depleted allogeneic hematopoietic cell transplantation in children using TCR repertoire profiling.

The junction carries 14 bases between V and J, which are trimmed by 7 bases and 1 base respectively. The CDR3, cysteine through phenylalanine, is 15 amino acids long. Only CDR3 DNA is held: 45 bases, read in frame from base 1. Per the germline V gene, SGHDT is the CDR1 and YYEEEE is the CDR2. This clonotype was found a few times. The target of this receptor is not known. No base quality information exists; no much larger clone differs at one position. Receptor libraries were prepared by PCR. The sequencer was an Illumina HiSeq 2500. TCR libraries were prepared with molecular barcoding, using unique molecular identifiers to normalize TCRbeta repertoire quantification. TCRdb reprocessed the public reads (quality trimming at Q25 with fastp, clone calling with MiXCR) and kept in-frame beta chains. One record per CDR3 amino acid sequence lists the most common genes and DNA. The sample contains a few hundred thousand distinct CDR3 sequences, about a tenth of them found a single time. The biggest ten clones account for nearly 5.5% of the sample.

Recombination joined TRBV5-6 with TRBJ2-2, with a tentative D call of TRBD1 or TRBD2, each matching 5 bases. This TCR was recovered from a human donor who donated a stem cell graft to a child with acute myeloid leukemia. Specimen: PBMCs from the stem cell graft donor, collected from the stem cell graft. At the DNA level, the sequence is TGTGCCAGCGGCCGGGACCTCCTGAACACCGGGGAGCTGTTTTTT. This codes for CASGRDLLNTGELFF.